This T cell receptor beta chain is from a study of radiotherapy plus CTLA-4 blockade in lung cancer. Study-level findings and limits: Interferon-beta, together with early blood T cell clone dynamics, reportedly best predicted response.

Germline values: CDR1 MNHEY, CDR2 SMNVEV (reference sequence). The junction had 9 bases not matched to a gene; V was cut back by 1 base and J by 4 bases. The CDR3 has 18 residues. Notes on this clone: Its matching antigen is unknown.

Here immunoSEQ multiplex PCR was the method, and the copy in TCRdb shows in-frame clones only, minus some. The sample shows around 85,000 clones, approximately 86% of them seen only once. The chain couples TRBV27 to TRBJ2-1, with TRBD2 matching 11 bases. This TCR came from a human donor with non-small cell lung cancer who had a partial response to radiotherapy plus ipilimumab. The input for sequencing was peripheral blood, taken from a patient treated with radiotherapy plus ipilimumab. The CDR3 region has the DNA TGTGCCAGCAGTTTATACTCATATACTAGCGGGAGATACAATGAGCAGTTCTTC. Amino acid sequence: CASSLYSYTSGRYNEQFF.